There are a few counts of the clone carrying this T cell receptor beta chain. This entry is derived from a study of blood T cell repertoires in COVID-19. Turning to the study itself: T cells, B-cell-depleted T cells, or PBMCs supplied cDNA or gDNA.

The CDR3 is 14 residues long. CDR1 and CDR2 (germline): GTSNPN, SVGIG (reference sequence). The V and J ends lost 0 bases and 2 bases respectively, with 7 bases between them. Sequencing used immunoSEQ multiplex PCR; TCRdb keeps in-frame clones, though not all of them. The top ten hold around 15% of the sample, which has about 220,000 clones, 88% seen once. Clinical history reported by participants formed the basis on which cohorts were assigned. This sequence originates from a woman between 50 and 59 years old with acute COVID-19. Sequenced sample: PBMCs or T cells enriched from blood (not recorded which). The gene calls are TRBV30 and TRBJ1-4; no firm D call. In nucleotides, the CDR3 is TGTGCCTGGAGTGTGGTCGGGACTAATGAAAAACTGTTTTTT. It yields the protein CAWSVVGTNEKLFF.